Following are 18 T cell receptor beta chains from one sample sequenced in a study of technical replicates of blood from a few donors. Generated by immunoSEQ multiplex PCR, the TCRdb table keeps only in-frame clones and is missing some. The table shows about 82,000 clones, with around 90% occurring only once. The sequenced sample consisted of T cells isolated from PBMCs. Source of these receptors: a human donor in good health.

CDR3 bases: TGCGCCAGCACTCTGACAGGCTACGAGCAGTACTTC. Its translation: CASTLTGYEQYF. The rearrangement joins TRBV10-2 to TRBJ2-7, with a tentative D call TRBD1 (6 bases). The CDR3 is 12 residues long. Germline assignment: CDR1 WSHSY and CDR2 SAAADI. V lost 7 bases and J 3 bases, leaving 10 bases between the germline ends.

The CDR3 sequence is CASSLGQTDYEQYF. DNA for the CDR3: TGTGCCAGCTCCTTAGGACAGACAGACTACGAGCAGTACTTC. The gene calls are TRBV18 and TRBJ2-7; D perhaps matches TRBD1 (6 bases). The germline V gene encodes CDR1 KGHSH and CDR2 LQKENI. This CDR3 is 14 amino acids long. V lost 6 bases and J lost 3, with 15 bases in between.

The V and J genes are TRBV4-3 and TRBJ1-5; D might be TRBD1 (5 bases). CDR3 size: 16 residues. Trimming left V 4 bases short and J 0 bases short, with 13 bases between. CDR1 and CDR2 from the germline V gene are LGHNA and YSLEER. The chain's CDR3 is CASSLTGTVSNQPQHF. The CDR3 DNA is TGCGCCAGCAGCCTCACCGGGACTGTTAGCAATCAGCCCCAGCATTTT.

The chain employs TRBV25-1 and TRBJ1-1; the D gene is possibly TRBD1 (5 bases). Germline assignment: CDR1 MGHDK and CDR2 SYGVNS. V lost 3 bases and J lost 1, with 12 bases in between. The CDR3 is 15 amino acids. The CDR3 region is CASSDRRTSNTEAFF. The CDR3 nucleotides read TGTGCCAGCAGTGACCGCAGGACATCGAACACTGAAGCTTTCTTT.

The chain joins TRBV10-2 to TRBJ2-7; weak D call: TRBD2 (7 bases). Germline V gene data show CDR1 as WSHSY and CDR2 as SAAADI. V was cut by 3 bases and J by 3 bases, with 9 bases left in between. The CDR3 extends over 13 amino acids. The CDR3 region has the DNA TGCGCCAGCAGTGAAGGGGGGGTCTACGAGCAGTACTTC. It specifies CASSEGGVYEQYF.

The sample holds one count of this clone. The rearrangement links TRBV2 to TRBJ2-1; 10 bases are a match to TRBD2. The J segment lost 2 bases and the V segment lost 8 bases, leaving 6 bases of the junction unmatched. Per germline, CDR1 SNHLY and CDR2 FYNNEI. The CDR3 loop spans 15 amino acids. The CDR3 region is CASVAGLAAYNEQFF. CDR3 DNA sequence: TGTGCCAGCGTAGCAGGACTAGCGGCCTACAATGAGCAGTTCTTC. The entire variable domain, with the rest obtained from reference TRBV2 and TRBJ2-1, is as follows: EPEVTQTPSHQVTQMGQEVILRCVPISNHLYFYWYRQILGQKVEFLVSFYNNEISEKSEIFDDQFSVERPDGSNFTLKIRSTKLEDSAMYFCASVAGLAAYNEQFFGPGTRLTVL.

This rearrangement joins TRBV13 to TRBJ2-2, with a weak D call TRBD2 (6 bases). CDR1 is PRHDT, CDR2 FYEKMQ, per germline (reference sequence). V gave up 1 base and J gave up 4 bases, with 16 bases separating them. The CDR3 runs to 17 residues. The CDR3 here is CASSLVGGAFGTGELFF. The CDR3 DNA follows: TGTGCCAGCAGCTTAGTTGGCGGGGCGTTTGGCACCGGGGAGCTGTTTTTT.

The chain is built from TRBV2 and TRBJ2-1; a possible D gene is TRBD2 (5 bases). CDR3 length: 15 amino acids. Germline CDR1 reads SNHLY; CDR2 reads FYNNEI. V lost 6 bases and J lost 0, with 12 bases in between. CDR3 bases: TGTGCCAGCAGCCCATTGGGGAGCTCCTACAATGAGCAGTTCTTC. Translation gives CASSPLGSSYNEQFF.

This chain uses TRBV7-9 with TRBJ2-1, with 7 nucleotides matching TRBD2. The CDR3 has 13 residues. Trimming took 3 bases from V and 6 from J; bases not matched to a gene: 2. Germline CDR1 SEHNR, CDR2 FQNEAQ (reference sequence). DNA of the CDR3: TGTGCCAGCAGCTTGGGACTAACCAATGAGCAGTTCTTC. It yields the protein CASSLGLTNEQFF.

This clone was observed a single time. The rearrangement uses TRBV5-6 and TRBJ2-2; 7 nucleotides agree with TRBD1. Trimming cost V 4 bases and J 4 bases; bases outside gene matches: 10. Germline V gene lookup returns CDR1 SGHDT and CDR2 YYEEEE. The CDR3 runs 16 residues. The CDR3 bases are TGTGCCAGCAGCCACCTGACAGGGTTAAGCACCGGGGAGCTGTTTTTT. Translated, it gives CASSHLTGLSTGELFF.

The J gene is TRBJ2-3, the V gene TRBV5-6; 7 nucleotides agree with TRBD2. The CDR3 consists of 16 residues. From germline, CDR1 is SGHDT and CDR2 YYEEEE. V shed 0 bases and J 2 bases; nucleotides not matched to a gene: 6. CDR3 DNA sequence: TGTGCCAGCAGCTTGGTTCTGGGAGGGATCACAGATACGCAGTATTTT. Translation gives CASSLVLGGITDTQYF.

CDR3 region: CASSPFGGLQDEQYF. The CDR3 nucleotides read TGTGCCAGCAGCCCTTTCGGGGGACTTCAGGACGAGCAGTACTTC. The genes are TRBV9 and TRBJ2-7; tentatively, D is TRBD2 (6 bases). CDR1 SGDLS and CDR2 YYNGEE come from the germline V gene. V dropped 4 bases and J dropped 5 bases, with 19 bases sitting between them. The CDR3 covers 15 residues.

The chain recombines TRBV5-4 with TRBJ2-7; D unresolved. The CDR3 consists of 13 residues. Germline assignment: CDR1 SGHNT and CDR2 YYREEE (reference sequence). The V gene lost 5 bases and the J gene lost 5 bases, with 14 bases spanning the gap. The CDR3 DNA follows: TGTGCCAGCAGTTATCTAGATGGCCACGAGCAGTACTTC. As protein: CASSYLDGHEQYF.

CDR3 in amino acids: CASSLAPSANTGELFF. CDR3 coding DNA: TGTGCCAGCAGCTTAGCGCCCAGCGCGAACACCGGGGAGCTGTTTTTT. The chain recombines TRBV7-2 with TRBJ2-2; no clear D gene. Germline V CDR1 and CDR2: SGHTA, FQGNSA. Trimming stripped 0 bases from V and 0 bases from J, with 8 bases between. This CDR3 has 16 amino acids.

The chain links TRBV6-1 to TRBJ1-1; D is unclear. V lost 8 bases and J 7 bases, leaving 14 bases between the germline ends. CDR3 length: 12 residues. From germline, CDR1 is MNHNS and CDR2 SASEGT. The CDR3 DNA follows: TGTGCCAGCCTGCAGGTGGGCCTTGAAGCTTTCTTT. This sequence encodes CASLQVGLEAFF.

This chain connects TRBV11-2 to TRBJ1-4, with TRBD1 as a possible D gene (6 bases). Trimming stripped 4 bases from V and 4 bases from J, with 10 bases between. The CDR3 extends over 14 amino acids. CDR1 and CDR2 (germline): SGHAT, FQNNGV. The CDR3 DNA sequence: TGTGCCAGCAGCTCGGGACAAGATAATGAAAAACTGTTTTTT. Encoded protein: CASSSGQDNEKLFF.

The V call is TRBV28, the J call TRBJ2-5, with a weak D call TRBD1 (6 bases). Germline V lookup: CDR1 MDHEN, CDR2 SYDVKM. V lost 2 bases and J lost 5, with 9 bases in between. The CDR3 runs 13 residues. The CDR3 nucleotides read TGTGCCAGCAGTTTAAACAGGGCGGAGACCCAGTACTTC. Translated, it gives CASSLNRAETQYF. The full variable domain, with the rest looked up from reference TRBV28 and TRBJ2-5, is DVKVTQSSRYLVKRTGEKVFLECVQDMDHENMFWYRQDPGLGLRLIYFSYDVKMKEKGDIPEGYSVSREKKERFSLILESASTNQTSMYLCASSLNRAETQYFGPGTRLLVL.

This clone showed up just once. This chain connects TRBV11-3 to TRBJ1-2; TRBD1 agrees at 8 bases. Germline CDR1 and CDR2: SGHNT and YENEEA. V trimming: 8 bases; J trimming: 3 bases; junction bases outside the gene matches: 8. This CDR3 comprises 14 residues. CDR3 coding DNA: TGTGCCAGCGGACAGGGATCAGTGGACTATGGCTACACCTTC. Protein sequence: CASGQGSVDYGYTF.